This TCR beta chain was identified in a study of blood T cell repertoires in COVID-19. Background on the study: Italy, Spain and the United States were the sources of the convalescent and acute COVID-19 samples. PBMCs, B-cell-depleted T cells, or T cells were the source of the cDNA or gDNA that made up the material.

As handled by the study authors: Cell counts per sample came from amplifying reference gene primers. The method was immunoSEQ multiplex PCR; TCRdb's version includes in-frame clones alone and lacks a portion of them. V and J calls and clone size are given by that table; D and trimming were obtained from the DNA. The top ten hold roughly 0.84% of the sample, which has about 500,000 clones, roughly nine tenths seen once. V gave up 5 bases and J gave up 3 bases; unmatched junction bases: 3. Germline CDR1 and CDR2: SGHVS and FNYEAQ. This CDR3 region has 16 residues. The sequenced sample was peripheral blood. The clonotype comes from a man between 18 and 35 years old with COVID-19, enrolled during active disease. V and J are TRBV7-6 and TRBJ2-2, with 13 bases identical to TRBD2. The CDR3 DNA reads as TGTGCCAGCAGCCGAGGACTAGCGGGAGACACCGGGGAGCTGTTTTTT. Protein product: CASSRGLAGDTGELFF.